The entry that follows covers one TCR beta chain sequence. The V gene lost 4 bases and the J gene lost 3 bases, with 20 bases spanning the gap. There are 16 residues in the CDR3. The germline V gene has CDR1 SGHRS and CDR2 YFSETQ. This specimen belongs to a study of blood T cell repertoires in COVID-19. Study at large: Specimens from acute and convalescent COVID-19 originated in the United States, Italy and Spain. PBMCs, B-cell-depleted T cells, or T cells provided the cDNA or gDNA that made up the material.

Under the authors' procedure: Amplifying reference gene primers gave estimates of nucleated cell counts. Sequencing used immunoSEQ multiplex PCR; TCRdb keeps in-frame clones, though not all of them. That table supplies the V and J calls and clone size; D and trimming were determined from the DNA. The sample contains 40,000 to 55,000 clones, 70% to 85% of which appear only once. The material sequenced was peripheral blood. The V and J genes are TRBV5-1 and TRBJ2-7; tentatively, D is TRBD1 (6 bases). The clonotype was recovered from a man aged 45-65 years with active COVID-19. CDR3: CASSPKHREKGYEQYF. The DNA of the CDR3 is TGCGCCAGCAGCCCGAAGCACAGGGAAAAGGGCTACGAGCAGTACTTC.